The 10 T cell receptor beta chains reported below all come from one sample, sequenced in a study of T cells in Graves' hyperthyroidism and ophthalmopathy. The TCR beta CDR3 regions underwent amplification using RNA transcripts as the source. Researchers ran a first-round RT-PCR on the TCR CDR3 using the HTBI primer set. Via MiXCR, TCRdb re-called the multiplex PCR reads, giving one row per CDR3 protein. The table lists hundreds of thousands of distinct CDR3 sequences, 45% of them singletons. Sequencing was performed on peripheral blood or thyroid tissue (not recorded which). All receptors derive from an adult man with Graves' disease, either hyperthyroidism or ophthalmopathy (not recorded which).

CDR3 bases: TGTGCCAGCAGTGCTCGACTAGCTGCAGATACGCAGTATTTT. Its translation is CASSARLAADTQYF. The chain carries TRBV2 and TRBJ2-3; 7 nucleotides line up with TRBD2. J was trimmed by 4 bases and V by 4 bases; bases with no gene match: 5. The germline V gene encodes CDR1 SNHLY and CDR2 FYNNEI. CDR3 size: 14 residues. The full variable domain, rest sourced from reference TRBV2 and TRBJ2-3, is EPEVTQTPSHQVTQMGQEVILRCVPISNHLYFYWYRQILGQKVEFLVSFYNNEISEKSEIFDDQFSVERPDGSNFTLKIRSTKLEDSAMYFCASSARLAADTQYFGPGTRLTVL.

The chain carries TRBV5-6 and TRBJ1-2; D gene unclear. Germline CDR1 reads SGHDT; CDR2 reads YYEEEE. CDR3 size: 15 residues. Trimming cost V 4 bases and J 8 bases, with 21 bases left between them. The CDR3 spells CASSHNFQAPGGYTF. CDR3 DNA sequence: TGTGCCAGCAGCCACAATTTTCAGGCGCCGGGCGGCTACACCTTC.

In this sample, this clonotype turned up many times. The V call is TRBV7-3, the J call TRBJ2-2, with a tentative D call TRBD1 (6 bases). V lost 5 bases and J 7 bases, leaving 14 bases between the germline ends. CDR1 and CDR2 (germline): SGHTA, FQGTGA. This CDR3 has 14 residues. The CDR3 DNA follows: TGTGCCAGCAGCCTTAACAGGGTTGGCGGGGAGCTGTTTTTT. It encodes CASSLNRVGGELFF.

Remarks on this clonotype: Mismatch with germline at one junction end may stem from a read error. The V and J genes are TRBV10-2 and TRBJ1-3; D might be TRBD1 (6 bases). This CDR3 contains 13 residues. Germline V gene lookup returns CDR1 WSHSY and CDR2 SAAADI. The CDR3 sequence is CASSELSGVTSTF. The CDR3 nucleotides are TGCGCCAGCAGTGAGTTGTCAGGGGTCACCTCGACTTTT.

Here the CDR3 reads CASSPTRRGGTEAFF. In DNA form, the CDR3 reads TGTGCTAGTAGTCCCACCAGGAGGGGGGGGACTGAAGCTTTCTTT. The chain is built from TRBV12-3 or TRBV12-4 and TRBJ1-1, with D perhaps TRBD1 (6 bases). This CDR3 is built from 15 residues.

The table lists this clonotype with many counts. The rearrangement links TRBV2 to TRBJ1-1, with D possibly being TRBD1 (5 bases). Germline lookup yields CDR1 SNHLY and CDR2 FYNNEI. This CDR3 is 15 amino acids long. V lost 2 bases to trimming and J lost 1 base, with 11 bases between them. CDR3 protein: CASSEIQGRNTEAFF. Written as DNA, the CDR3 is TGTGCCAGCAGTGAAATCCAGGGCCGGAACACTGAAGCTTTCTTT.

The rearrangement links TRBV24-1 to TRBJ1-6; unclear D gene. Per germline, CDR1 KGHDR and CDR2 SFDVKD. The CDR3 totals 15 residues. Trimming left V 5 bases short and J 13 bases short, with 20 bases between. CDR3 DNA: TGTGCCACCAGTGGCTCGTCGTCGGGCAATCAGCCCCTCCACTTT. It yields the protein CATSGSSSGNQPLHF.

This clonotype has a single count. The chain recombines TRBV24-1 with TRBJ1-2; 9 nucleotides match TRBD1. Trimming cost V 4 bases and J 13 bases; bases outside gene matches: 6. The germline V gene encodes CDR1 KGHDR and CDR2 SFDVKD. The CDR3 length is 12 residues. The CDR3 here is CATSEGTGTTTF. CDR3 sequence (DNA): TGTGCCACCAGTGAGGGGACAGGGACGACCACCTTC.

Only a few counts were recorded for this clonotype. The J gene is TRBJ1-5, the V gene TRBV7-8; D possibly corresponds to TRBD1 (5 bases). Trimming shortened V by 0 bases and J by 3 bases, and 18 bases separated the two germline ends. The CDR3 has 18 amino acids. Looked up from germline, CDR1 is SGHVS and CDR2 is FQNEAQ. The CDR3 DNA follows: TGTGCCAGCAGCTTAGCTCCCTCCCGGGGGGGGTACAATCAGCCCCAGCATTTT. This codes for CASSLAPSRGGYNQPQHF.

At least ten counts were recorded for this clonotype. One end of the junction fails to match germline, which may point to a read error. V is TRBV7-7 and J is TRBJ2-7; TRBD1 might be the D (6 bases). This CDR3 is built from 13 residues. Germline V gives CDR1 SSHAT, CDR2 FNYEAQ (reference sequence). CDR3 loop: CASSPFKGEEQYF. The CDR3 bases are TGTGCTAGCAGCCCTTTCAAGGGGGAGGAGCAGTACTTC.